The sequence of this T cell receptor (beta chain) was determined in a study of cytomegalovirus exposure and HLA in healthy donors. Overall study: Unique TCRs numbering around 85 million, obtained from HLA-typed donors, made up an early data release. Genetic ancestry analysis placed approximately 80% of the roughly 400 donors that were genotyped in the Caucasian-associated cluster. General study findings and limits: It was assumed in the presence/absence analyses that sequencing depth was roughly uniform across donors. Cytomegalovirus-associated status was assigned to 150 to 200 TCR beta chains.

On this clone: Its specificity is not known.

PCR used 60 Vbeta primers and 13 Jbeta primers. Clones were read by immunoSEQ multiplex PCR, and TCRdb kept only the in-frame ones, dropping some. Of 150,000 to 200,000 clones listed, more than 75% are singletons. Losses at the gene ends were 6 bases for V and 8 bases for J; bases not matched to a gene: 12. Germline loops: CDR1 SGHAT, CDR2 FQNNGV. The CDR3 loop spans 14 amino acids. The chain links TRBV11-2 to TRBJ1-1, with 7 bases that match TRBD1. Source material: PBMCs. This receptor was taken from a middle-aged woman in good health and CMV-seronegative. CDR3 amino acids: CASSYRQGVSEAFF. For the CDR3, the DNA is TGTGCCAGCAGTTATAGACAGGGCGTGTCAGAAGCTTTCTTT.